Shown below are 32 T cell receptor beta chains from a single sample sequenced in a study of blood T cells in healthy people across ages. A second PCR of roughly 7 to 11 cycles used a sample-barcoded 5' primer and a J-beta primer mix. TCRdb re-called the 5' RACE reads through MiXCR, storing one row per CDR3 protein. The profile shows some 1,800,000 distinct CDR3 sequences, roughly 43% of them singletons. The sequenced sample was blood. These receptors were taken from a human donor in good health.

The chain carries TRBV9 and TRBJ1-1, with 8 positions matching TRBD1. The V gene's germline CDR1 is SGDLS and CDR2 YYNGEE. Unmatched junction bases numbered 11, after V lost 9 bases and J lost 1 base. The CDR3 is made up of 15 amino acids. CDR3 DNA sequence: TGTGCCACAAACAGGGGGGAGGGGCCGAACACTGAAGCTTTCTTT. Protein product: CATNRGEGPNTEAFF.

Concerning this clonotype: Relative to the germline gene, one junction end is altered; a read error may explain this. The chain recombines TRBV5-1 with TRBJ2-3; D might be TRBD2 (5 bases). The CDR3 has 14 residues. Germline V gives CDR1 SGHRS, CDR2 YFSETQ. CDR3 residues: CASTRGRSTDAQYF. The CDR3 nucleotides read TGCGCCAGCACCCGGGGTCGGTCCACAGATGCGCAGTATTTT.

V usage is TRBV7-2 and J usage is TRBJ1-2, with D unclear. Trimming left V 2 bases short and J 2 bases short, with 9 bases between. The CDR3 is made up of 14 amino acids. From germline, CDR1 is SGHTA and CDR2 FQGNSA. DNA for the CDR3: TGTGCCAGCAGCTTATTGAGGGAGAACTATGGCTACACCTTC. The encoded protein is CASSLLRENYGYTF.

The CDR3 here is CASSTRSDHEQYF. CDR3 nucleotide sequence: TGCGCCAGCAGCACTAGGTCAGACCACGAGCAGTACTTC. This chain joins TRBV4-1 and TRBJ2-4; possibly TRBD2 for D (5 bases). The end of the DNA fits TRBJ2-7 better, so the J call may be wrong. Germline V gene lookup returns CDR1 MGHRA and CDR2 YSYEKL. CDR3 length: 13 amino acids.

Here the CDR3 DNA reads TGCGCCAGCAGCCTCGGACTAGCGGGGGTCCGCAGCACAGATACGCAGTATTTT. Protein: CASSLGLAGVRSTDTQYF. The gene calls are TRBV4-3 and TRBJ2-3, with 13 bases aligning to TRBD2. There are 18 residues in the CDR3. Losses at the gene ends were 4 bases for V and 0 bases for J; bases not matched to a gene: 7. Germline V gives CDR1 LGHNA, CDR2 YSLEER.

This clonotype was found a few times. CDR3 residues: CASSLFQVKYEQYF. The CDR3 nucleotides read TGTGCCAGCAGCTTATTTCAAGTTAAATACGAGCAGTACTTC. This rearrangement joins TRBV13 to TRBJ2-7, with no clear D. V was clipped by 2 bases and J by 4 bases, with 12 bases between them. CDR1 and CDR2 (germline): PRHDT, FYEKMQ (reference sequence). The CDR3 has 14 residues.

The sample holds a few counts of this clonotype. J is TRBJ2-3 and V is TRBV4-1; 13 bases are shared with TRBD2. Germline CDR1 MGHRA, CDR2 YSYEKL. This CDR3 spans 18 amino acids. The trim removed 3 bases at V and 2 bases at J, leaving 8 bases unmatched. For the CDR3, the DNA is TGCGCCAGCAGCCAGCTCAGGACTAGCGGGGGCTCCACAGATACGCAGTATTTT. Translation: CASSQLRTSGGSTDTQYF.

This clonotype was observed a handful of times. The V and J genes are TRBV6-2 or TRBV6-3 and TRBJ2-1, with TRBD2 matching 8 bases. The CDR3 length is 15 residues. V trimming: 8 bases; J trimming: 8 bases; junction bases outside the gene matches: 14. CDR1 is MNHEY, CDR2 SVGEGT, per germline. The CDR3: CASPFSGGKRDEQFF. CDR3 bases: TGTGCCAGCCCATTCAGCGGGGGAAAACGAGATGAGCAGTTCTTC.

The chain uses TRBV27 and TRBJ2-5; 8 nucleotides line up with TRBD1. The tail of the sequence fits TRBJ2-7 better, so the J call may be wrong. Germline assignment: CDR1 MNHEY and CDR2 SMNVEV (reference sequence). The CDR3 totals 15 residues. DNA of the CDR3: TGTGCCAGCGCAAACTACGGACAGGGCCACCACGAGCAGTACTTC. Translating it yields CASANYGQGHHEQYF.

V usage is TRBV7-2 and J usage is TRBJ2-5, with 9 positions matching TRBD1. Germline V gene lookup returns CDR1 SGHTA and CDR2 FQGNSA. V shed 1 base and J 4 bases; nucleotides not matched to a gene: 7. CDR3 length: 16 residues. The CDR3 is CASSLVWTGDGETQYF. The CDR3 DNA reads as TGTGCCAGCAGCTTAGTTTGGACAGGGGATGGAGAGACCCAGTACTTC.

V and J are TRBV12-3 or TRBV12-4 and TRBJ2-5; no clear D. Trimming took off 4 bases at V and 13 bases at J, with 13 bases between the two ends. The CDR3 loop spans 11 amino acids. The DNA for the CDR3 is TGTGCCAGCAGTTCTGGTCCTGCTAGGTACTTC. This translates into CASSSGPARYF.

The chain employs TRBV28 and TRBJ2-1; D is ambiguous. The CDR3 loop spans 14 amino acids. Trimming stripped 8 bases from V and 5 bases from J, with 16 bases between. Germline V lookup: CDR1 MDHEN, CDR2 SYDVKM. CDR3 protein: CASALWSSNNEQFF. CDR3 in DNA: TGTGCCAGCGCCCTTTGGTCTTCCAACAATGAGCAGTTCTTC.

The sample holds a few counts of this clonotype. This chain connects TRBV20-1 to TRBJ1-2; weak D call: TRBD1 (5 bases). The V end was cut by 3 bases, the J end by 4 bases, with 18 bases between. Germline V gene lookup returns CDR1 DFQATT and CDR2 SNEGSKA (reference sequence). This CDR3 is built from 15 residues. CDR3 coding DNA: TGCAGTGCTAGGGATCCTAACAGGAATGTCTATGGCTACACCTTC. Residues: CSARDPNRNVYGYTF.

J is TRBJ1-2 and V is TRBV30, with TRBD1 identical over 7 bases. Germline values: CDR1 GTSNPN, CDR2 SVGIG (reference sequence). This CDR3 has 14 amino acids. The J segment lost 3 bases and the V segment lost 2 bases, leaving 6 bases of the junction unmatched. As DNA, the CDR3 is TGTGCCTGGAGTTCGCGGGACAGCCACTATGGCTACACCTTC. Protein: CAWSSRDSHYGYTF.

The J gene is TRBJ1-5, the V gene TRBV12-3 or TRBV12-4; 11 nucleotides line up with TRBD1. The CDR3 extends over 19 amino acids. The ends lost 3 bases at V and 6 bases at J; junction bases unmatched: 16. The chain's CDR3 is CASSFTRLGGQGGGQPQHF. For the CDR3, the DNA is TGTGCCAGCAGTTTCACTAGGCTCGGGGGACAGGGGGGAGGTCAGCCCCAGCATTTT.

Concerning this clonotype: At one end, the junction sequence differs from germline, possibly due to a read error. J is TRBJ2-7 and V is TRBV13; D remains unclear. The germline V gene has CDR1 PRHDT and CDR2 FYEKMQ (reference sequence). CDR3 length: 12 residues. The CDR3 nucleotides are TGTACCAGCAGCTCCAGCTCCTACGAGCAGTACTTC. It translates to CTSSSSSYEQYF.

The chain couples TRBV5-4 to TRBJ1-5, with D possibly TRBD1 on 6 matching bases. V gave up 5 bases and J gave up 7 bases, with 16 bases separating them. Germline V gene sequence: CDR1 SGHNT, CDR2 YYREEE (reference sequence). The CDR3 is 14 amino acids. CDR3 bases: TGTGCCAGCAGACTATGGGGGGGCGGCCAGCCCCAGCATTTT. Translated, it gives CASRLWGGGQPQHF. Combining the CDR3 with reference TRBV5-4 and TRBJ1-5 gives the whole variable domain ETGVTQSPTHLIKTRGQQVTLRCSSQSGHNTVSWYQQALGQGPQFIFQYYREEENGRGNFPPRFSGLQFPNYSSELNVNALELDDSALYLCASRLWGGGQPQHFGDGTRLSIL.

The sample holds one count of this clonotype. V usage is TRBV6-6 and J usage is TRBJ2-7, with D possibly TRBD2 on 5 matching bases. Trimming removed 2 bases at V and 5 bases at J, with 16 bases between. The CDR3 runs 15 residues. The germline V gene has CDR1 MNHNY and CDR2 SVGAGI (reference sequence). The CDR3 is CASSYDREYEDEQYF. The CDR3 region has the DNA TGTGCCAGCAGTTACGATAGGGAGTACGAGGACGAGCAGTACTTC.

The chain carries TRBV12-3 or TRBV12-4 and TRBJ2-3; D not certain. The CDR3 has 13 amino acids. V dropped 4 bases and J dropped 11 bases, with 16 bases sitting between them. CDR3 loop: CASSSLTDVGQYF. The CDR3 DNA reads TGTGCCAGCAGTTCCCTGACGGATGTAGGGCAGTATTTT.

In the case of this clonotype: A read error may produce the germline difference seen at one junction end. This chain joins TRBV18 and TRBJ1-2, with 7 bases fitting TRBD1. The CDR3 has 15 amino acids. Per germline, CDR1 KGHSH and CDR2 LQKENI. The CDR3, as DNA: TGTGTCAGCTCACCGGGACAGTTCAACAACTATGGCTACACCTTC. Its protein is CVSSPGQFNNYGYTF. Complete variable domain (other parts from reference TRBV18 and TRBJ1-2): NAGVMQNPRHLVRRRGQEARLRCSPMKGHSHVYWYRQLPEEGLKFMVYLQKENIIDESGMPKERFSAEFPKEGPSILRIQQVVRGDSAAYFCVSSPGQFNNYGYTFGSGTRLTVV.

In this sample, this clonotype turned up a few times. This chain connects TRBV9 to TRBJ1-2; D is undetermined. Germline-derived CDR1 and CDR2 are SGDLS and YYNGEE. This CDR3 has 12 residues. V lost 7 bases and J lost 6, with 13 bases in between. This CDR3 is CASPLRYDGYTF. The CDR3 DNA follows: TGTGCCAGCCCCTTGCGATACGATGGCTACACCTTC. Variable domain in full (rest from reference TRBV9 and TRBJ1-2): DSGVTQTPKHLITATGQRVTLRCSPRSGDLSVYWYQQSLDQGLQFLIQYYNGEERAKGNILERFSAQQFPDLHSELNLSSLELGDSALYFCASPLRYDGYTFGSGTRLTVV.

V usage is TRBV7-3 and J usage is TRBJ1-1; maybe TRBD1 (5 bases). Germline V CDR1 and CDR2: SGHTA, FQGTGA. The CDR3 is made up of 15 amino acids. V was trimmed by 3 bases and J by 1 base, leaving 12 bases between them. CDR3 DNA sequence: TGTGCCAGCAGCTTCGGGACGGGTAAGAACACTGAAGCTTTCTTT. It translates to CASSFGTGKNTEAFF.

This clonotype was recorded a few times. This chain joins TRBV10-3 and TRBJ2-3; D is uncertain. Per the germline V gene, CDR1 is ENHRY and CDR2 is SYGVKD. The V and J ends lost 2 bases and 4 bases respectively, with 10 bases between them. The CDR3 contains 14 residues. CDR3 coding DNA: TGTGCCATCAGTGAGATGGGTGGCGCAGATACGCAGTATTTT. It is translated as CAISEMGGADTQYF.

In its sample, this clonotype was seen a few times. J is TRBJ2-7 and V is TRBV9; 7 positions agree with TRBD1. V shed 3 bases and J 4 bases; nucleotides not matched to a gene: 7. The germline V gene encodes CDR1 SGDLS and CDR2 YYNGEE. This CDR3 is 14 amino acids long. CDR3 protein: CASSEVDRTYEQYF. CDR3 in DNA: TGTGCCAGCAGCGAGGTGGACAGGACTTACGAGCAGTACTTC.

This chain uses TRBV5-1 with TRBJ2-7; possible D gene TRBD1, 5 bases. The CDR3 sequence is 16 residues long. Germline V gives CDR1 SGHRS, CDR2 YFSETQ. Trimming took off 3 bases at V and 0 bases at J, with 16 bases between the two ends. The chain's CDR3 is CASSWTADSSSYEQYF. DNA for the CDR3: TGCGCCAGCAGCTGGACGGCAGACAGTAGCTCCTACGAGCAGTACTTC.

This clonotype has just a few counts. V usage is TRBV20-1 and J usage is TRBJ2-7; perhaps D is TRBD1 or TRBD2 (5 bases each). Germline V lookup: CDR1 DFQATT, CDR2 SNEGSKA (reference sequence). CDR3 length: 14 residues. Between the trimmed V and J ends, which lost 5 bases and 1 base, there was a span of 15 bases. DNA for the CDR3: TGCAGTGCTGAGGGGTTGGAAGGTTCCTACGAGCAGTACTTC. Amino acid sequence: CSAEGLEGSYEQYF.

The rearrangement joins TRBV28 to TRBJ2-5; D might be TRBD2 (7 bases). The germline V gene encodes CDR1 MDHEN and CDR2 SYDVKM. Trimming shortened V by 8 bases and J by 4 bases, and 26 bases separated the two germline ends. CDR3 size: 17 residues. Here the CDR3 reads CASQAPSWGGPRETQYF. The CDR3 DNA sequence: TGTGCCAGCCAGGCCCCTAGTTGGGGGGGGCCTCGAGAGACCCAGTACTTC. Together with reference TRBV28 and TRBJ2-5, the CDR3 gives the full variable domain: DVKVTQSSRYLVKRTGEKVFLECVQDMDHENMFWYRQDPGLGLRLIYFSYDVKMKEKGDIPEGYSVSREKKERFSLILESASTNQTSMYLCASQAPSWGGPRETQYFGPGTRLLVL.

V is TRBV4-3 and J is TRBJ2-1, with D maybe TRBD2 (5 bases). The germline V gene has CDR1 LGHNA and CDR2 YSLEER. The CDR3 runs to 14 residues. V was cut by 0 bases and J by 13 bases, with 16 bases left in between. This CDR3 reads CASSQDVASARQFF. In nucleotides, the CDR3 is TGCGCCAGCAGCCAAGATGTAGCGAGCGCCCGCCAGTTCTTC.

This clonotype was counted only a few times. This sequence joins TRBV9 and TRBJ2-1; the D gene is possibly TRBD1 (7 bases). This CDR3 is 15 amino acids long. Germline V gives CDR1 SGDLS, CDR2 YYNGEE. The V and J ends lost 0 bases and 9 bases respectively, with 16 bases between them. The CDR3 DNA is TGTGCCAGCAGCGTAGTAGGGGCAGGGGGGAGTGAGCAGTTCTTC. It yields the protein CASSVVGAGGSEQFF.

The V call is TRBV3-1, the J call TRBJ1-1; perhaps TRBD1 as D (5 bases). The length of the CDR3 is 14 residues. The V gene's germline CDR1 is LGHDT and CDR2 YNNKEL (reference sequence). Trimming took 7 bases from V and 5 from J, leaving 17 bases between them. The CDR3 DNA follows: TGTGCCAGCACCACCAACTTAGGGGAGACTGAAGCTTTCTTT. Protein sequence: CASTTNLGETEAFF.

For this clonotype: The junction and the germline gene differ at one end; a read error may be behind it. The chain carries TRBV6-5 and TRBJ2-7, with 10 nucleotides matching TRBD1. This CDR3 is built from 15 residues. CDR1 and CDR2 from the germline V gene are MNHEY and SVGAGI. The CDR3 protein is CTSSRVGQGGYEQYF. The CDR3 bases are TGTACCAGCAGTCGGGTCGGACAGGGGGGTTACGAGCAGTACTTC.

The rearrangement joins TRBV5-1 to TRBJ2-3; perhaps D is TRBD1 or TRBD2 (5 bases each). The ends were cut back, 0 bases at V and 0 bases at J, with 11 bases in the middle. The CDR3 has 16 amino acids. The germline V gene encodes CDR1 SGHRS and CDR2 YFSETQ. The CDR3 is CASSLGDLLSTDTQYF. The CDR3, as DNA: TGCGCCAGCAGCTTGGGGGACCTTCTTAGCACAGATACGCAGTATTTT.